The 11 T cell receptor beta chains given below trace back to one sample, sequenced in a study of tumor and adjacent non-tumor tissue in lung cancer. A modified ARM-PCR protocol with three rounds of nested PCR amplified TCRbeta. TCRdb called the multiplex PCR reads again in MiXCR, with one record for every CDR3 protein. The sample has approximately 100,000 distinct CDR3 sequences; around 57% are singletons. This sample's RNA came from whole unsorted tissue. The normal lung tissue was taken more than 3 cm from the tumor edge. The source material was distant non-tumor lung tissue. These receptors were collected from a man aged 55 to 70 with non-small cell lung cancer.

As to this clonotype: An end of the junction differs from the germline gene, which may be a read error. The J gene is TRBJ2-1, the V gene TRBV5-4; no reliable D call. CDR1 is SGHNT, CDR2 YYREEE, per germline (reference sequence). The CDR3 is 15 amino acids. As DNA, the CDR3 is TGTGGCAGCAGCTTGGTTGGACGGGCCTACAATGAGCAGTCCTTC. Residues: CGSSLVGRAYNEQSF.

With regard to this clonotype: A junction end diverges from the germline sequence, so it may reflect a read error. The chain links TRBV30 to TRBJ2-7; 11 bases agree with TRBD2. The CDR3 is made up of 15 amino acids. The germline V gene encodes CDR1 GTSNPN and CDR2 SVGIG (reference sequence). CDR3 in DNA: TGTGCCTGGAGTGTTCTAGCGGGAGGCGGCTACGGGCAGTACTTC. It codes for CAWSVLAGGGYGQYF.

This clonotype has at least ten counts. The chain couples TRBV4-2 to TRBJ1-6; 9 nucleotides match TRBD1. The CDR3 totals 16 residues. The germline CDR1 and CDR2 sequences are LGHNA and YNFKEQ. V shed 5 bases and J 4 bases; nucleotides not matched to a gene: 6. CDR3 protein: CASSAGGQGYNSPLHF. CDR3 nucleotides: TGTGCCAGCAGCGCAGGAGGACAGGGGTATAATTCACCCCTCCACTTT.

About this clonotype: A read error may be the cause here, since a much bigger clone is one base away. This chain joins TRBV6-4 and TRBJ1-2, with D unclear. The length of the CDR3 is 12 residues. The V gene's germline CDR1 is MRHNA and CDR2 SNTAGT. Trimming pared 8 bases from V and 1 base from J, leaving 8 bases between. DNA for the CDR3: TGTGCCAGCTTCAGCATTAACTATGGCTACACCTTC. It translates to CASFSINYGYTF.

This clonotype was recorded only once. The CDR3 DNA reads TGTGCCAGCAGCCTCGGGGACGGTTTGTACGAGCAGTACTTC. Protein: CASSLGDGLYEQYF. This chain links TRBV4-2 with TRBJ2-7; possibly TRBD1 or TRBD2 for D (5 bases each). CDR1 is LGHNA and CDR2 is YNFKEQ in the germline V gene. V lost 4 bases and J 4 bases, leaving 14 bases between the germline ends. The CDR3 runs to 14 residues.

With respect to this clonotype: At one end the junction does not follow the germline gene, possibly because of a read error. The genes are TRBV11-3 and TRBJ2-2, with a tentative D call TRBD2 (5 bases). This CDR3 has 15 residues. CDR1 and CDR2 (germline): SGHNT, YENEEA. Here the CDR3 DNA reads TGTGCCAGCAACTTAGCAGTAGCGAACATCGGGGAGCTGTTTTTT. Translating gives CASNLAVANIGELFF.

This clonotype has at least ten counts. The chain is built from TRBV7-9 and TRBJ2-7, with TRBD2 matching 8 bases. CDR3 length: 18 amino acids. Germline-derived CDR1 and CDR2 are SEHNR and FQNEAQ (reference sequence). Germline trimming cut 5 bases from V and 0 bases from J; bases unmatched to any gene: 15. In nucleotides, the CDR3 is TGTGCCAGCAGCCGCATTGGCACTAGCGGAGCCTCCTCCTACGAGCAGTACTTC. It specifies CASSRIGTSGASSYEQYF.

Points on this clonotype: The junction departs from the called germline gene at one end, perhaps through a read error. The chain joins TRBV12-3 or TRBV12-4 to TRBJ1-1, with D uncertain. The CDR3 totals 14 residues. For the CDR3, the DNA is TGTGCCTGCAGTTTAGGTGGTATGAACACTGGAGCTTTCTTT. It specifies CACSLGGMNTGAFF.

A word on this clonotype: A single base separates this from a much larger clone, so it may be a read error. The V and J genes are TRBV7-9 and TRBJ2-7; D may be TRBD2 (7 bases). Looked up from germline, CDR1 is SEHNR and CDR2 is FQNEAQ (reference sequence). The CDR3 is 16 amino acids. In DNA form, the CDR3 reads TGTGCCAGCAGCTGGGGGGGCGGCCCCAGCTCCTACGAGCAGTGCTTC. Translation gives CASSWGGGPSSYEQCF.

The CDR3 sequence is CASGQEIGIATEAFF. CDR3 in DNA: TGTGCAAGCGGCCAAGAGATAGGTATAGCCACTGAAGCTTTCTTT. The V call is TRBV4-2, the J call TRBJ1-1; no clear D. This CDR3 has 15 amino acids. CDR1 is LGHNA, CDR2 YNFKEQ, per germline.

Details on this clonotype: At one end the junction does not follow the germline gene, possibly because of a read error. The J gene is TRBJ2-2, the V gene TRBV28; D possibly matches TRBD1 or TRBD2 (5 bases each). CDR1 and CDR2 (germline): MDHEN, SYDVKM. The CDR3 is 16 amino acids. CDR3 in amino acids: CVSTSEGKTNTGELFF. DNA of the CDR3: TGTGTCAGCACCTCCGAGGGGAAAACGAACACCGGGGAGCTGTTTTTT.